This T cell receptor beta chain was observed in a study of shared clonotypes between healthy human individuals. Study overall: The donors, a couple of women and a few men, were aged 18 to 49. Overall study findings and caveats: The study sampled only blood, and tissue repertoires likely differ. Sharing across four donors was highest in naive CD4 (roughly 5%) and lowest in memory CD8 (roughly 0.4%).

Trimming removed 1 base from V and 2 bases from J, with 15 bases in between. The germline gives CDR1 SGDLS, CDR2 YYNGEE. The CDR3 is made up of 16 amino acids. Naive CD8 cells comprised CD45RO-negative, CCR7-positively selected cells, excluding terminally differentiated effector memory CD45RA+ cells. As for this clone: What it recognizes is unknown.

The method was immunoSEQ multiplex PCR; TCRdb's version includes in-frame clones alone and lacks a portion of them. There are a few hundred thousand clones in the sample; nearly 97% occur only once, and over 0.09% lies in the top ten. This sequence was found in a woman aged 25 to 39 in good health. This chain connects TRBV9 to TRBJ2-5; D is possibly TRBD1 (6 bases). Sequencing was carried out using naive CD8+ T cells sorted from blood. The CDR3 region has the DNA TGTGCCAGCAGCGTATCCGGCTGGACAGTGCAAGAGACCCAGTACTTC. This gives the protein CASSVSGWTVQETQYF.